This paragraph reports one T cell receptor (beta chain). This clonotype was counted between two and nine times. It lacks a known antigen. No much larger clone is present one base from it, and per-base qualities are unavailable. These data originate in a study of T cell repertoires in cytomegalovirus infection (dated by TCRdb to the late 2010s). Regarding the complete study: Donor HLA type was relevant to the analysis, as public TCR beta signatures indicated carriage of CMV infection together with the matching HLA type.

TCRdb lists the instrument as Illumina HiSeq 1500. The raw public data were reprocessed by TCRdb itself: fastp quality trimming at Q25, MiXCR clonotype calling, in-frame beta chains only. Every CDR3 protein is listed once, alongside the most common genes and DNA of its rows. The sample table lists a few hundred thousand distinct CDR3 sequences, roughly 17% of them with a count of one. The ten largest clones represent about 12% of the sample. The germline V gene yields SGHVS for CDR1 and FQNEAQ for CDR2. V was cut back by 4 bases and J by 2 bases, leaving a gap of 11 bases between them. The CDR3, from cysteine to phenylalanine, totals 15 residues. Only the CDR3 region is kept as DNA, spanning 45 bases read in frame from base 1. The research as a whole found: In both this cohort and an independent roughly 350-donor cohort, the cumulative frequency of public TCR beta family members distinguished carriers of CMV infection plus the relevant HLA type. In the ex vivo response, HLA-C-restricted CMV-specific TCR beta clonotypes were dominant, and in two of eight donors the single most frequent clonotype came from this HLA-C-restricted group.

Sequencing was carried out using PBMCs. This TCR derives from a human donor in good health (CMV status not recorded). Some clones in this sample may be carry-over from other donors' samples. The V and J genes are TRBV7-8 and TRBJ1-4; perhaps TRBD1 is the D gene, with 5 bases matching. At the DNA level, the sequence is TGTGCCAGCAGCTACCGGGACGGCACTAATGAAAAACTGTTTTTT. This translates into CASSYRDGTNEKLFF.